This TCR beta chain was observed in a study of shared clonotypes between healthy human individuals. Findings and caveats of the study: Among the subsets, naive ones generally showed larger estimated richness than memory ones.

Over several immunoSEQ plates, each subset's genomic DNA was distributed in even portions. Sequencing was performed with immunoSEQ multiplex PCR; in TCRdb, only in-frame clones are kept and a portion is missing. The repertoire holds about 770,000 clones, approximately 72% seen once, with approximately 2% in the top ten. In regard to this clone: Its cognate antigen is unknown.

Sequenced: memory CD4+ T cells sorted from blood. Specified subset: CD45RA-negative fraction. This TCR came from a woman in her twenties or thirties in good health.

In DNA form, the CDR3 reads TGTGCCAGCAGCCCCGTCGGAGGGACTGAAGCTTTCTTT. This encodes CASSPVGGTEAFF. The V call is TRBV7-2, the J call TRBJ1-1, with unresolved D. Germline CDR1 is SGHTA and CDR2 is FQGNSA. The CDR3 has 13 amino acids. V shed 5 bases and J shed 5 bases, with 12 bases lying between them.